This entry lists 19 T cell receptor beta chains sequenced from one sample in a study of blood T cell repertoires in COVID-19. Generated by immunoSEQ multiplex PCR, the TCRdb table keeps only in-frame clones and is missing some. The sample yields about 180,000 clones, more than 75% seen once. The sequencing input was peripheral blood. The source is a person between 65 and 79 years old with COVID-19, enrolled during active disease.

This sequence joins TRBV5-1 and TRBJ2-2, with 13 nucleotides matching TRBD2. CDR1 and CDR2 from the germline V gene are SGHRS and YFSETQ. The CDR3 totals 19 residues. After removal of 4 bases from V and 0 bases from J, the junction contained 9 bases not matched to a gene. CDR3 in DNA: TGCGCCAGCAGCAGAAGAAGACTAGCGGGGGGCACGAACACCGGGGAGCTGTTTTTT. It codes for CASSRRRLAGGTNTGELFF.

The rearrangement joins TRBV28 to TRBJ2-1; 9 bases map to TRBD2. Germline lookup yields CDR1 MDHEN and CDR2 SYDVKM. The CDR3 spans 15 residues. The ends lost 7 bases at V and 2 bases at J; junction bases unmatched: 6. Here the CDR3 reads CASTSLAGPYNEQFF. The CDR3 DNA follows: TGTGCCAGCACCTCACTAGCGGGCCCCTACAATGAGCAGTTCTTC.

V and J are TRBV7-9 and TRBJ1-1, with D possibly matching TRBD1 (6 bases). This CDR3 region has 15 residues. Deletions cut 5 bases from V and 1 base from J, with 14 bases between. The germline V gene has CDR1 SEHNR and CDR2 FQNEAQ (reference sequence). The CDR3: CASSRKQGSNTEAFF. CDR3 coding DNA: TGTGCCAGCAGCCGAAAACAGGGCTCGAACACTGAAGCTTTCTTT.

The chain uses TRBV10-3 and TRBJ1-4; a weak D match, TRBD1 (6 bases). CDR1 is ENHRY, CDR2 SYGVKD, per germline. This CDR3 is built from 16 residues. V lost 10 bases to trimming and J lost 2 bases, with 20 bases between them. CDR3 DNA: TGTGCCAGTACGGACACAGGGTTGGGGACTAATGAAAAACTGTTTTTT. Translating gives CASTDTGLGTNEKLFF.

The V and J genes are TRBV21-1 and TRBJ2-2; the table names TRBD1, a call not compared with the DNA. TRBV21-1 is deemed a pseudogene. This CDR3 has 15 amino acids. In nucleotides, the CDR3 is TGTGCCAGCAGCAAACGCCAGGGTAACACCGGGGAGCTGTTTTTT. Amino acids: CASSKRQGNTGELFF.

The chain couples TRBV5-4 to TRBJ2-1; TRBD1 is a possible D gene (6 bases). Trimming left V 4 bases short and J 10 bases short, with 12 bases between. This CDR3 has 12 residues. The germline CDR1 and CDR2 sequences are SGHNT and YYREEE (reference sequence). DNA of the CDR3: TGTGCCAGCAGCCCCCGGACAGAGGAGCAGTTCTTC. It codes for CASSPRTEEQFF.

The genes are TRBV6-4 and TRBJ1-6; D is undetermined. Germline lookup yields CDR1 MRHNA and CDR2 SNTAGT. V was cut by 0 bases and J by 7 bases, with 4 bases left in between. This CDR3 is built from 13 residues. The DNA of the CDR3 is TGTGCCAGCAGTGACTCGAGGAATTCACCCCTCCACTTT. It codes for CASSDSRNSPLHF.

J is TRBJ2-3 and V is TRBV6-6, with D tentatively TRBD1 (5 bases). The germline V gene encodes CDR1 MNHNY and CDR2 SVGAGI (reference sequence). The CDR3 extends over 14 amino acids. V lost 7 bases to trimming and J lost 11 bases, with 22 bases between them. The CDR3 here is CASKQDGLPPRQYF. The CDR3, as DNA: TGTGCCAGCAAACAGGACGGCCTTCCCCCCAGGCAGTATTTT.

This chain joins TRBV7-7 and TRBJ1-1, with D uncertain. Germline CDR1 SSHAT, CDR2 FNYEAQ (reference sequence). This CDR3 is 13 amino acids long. V lost 3 bases and J 2 bases, leaving 7 bases between the germline ends. The chain's CDR3 is CASSFTSNTEAFF. DNA for the CDR3: TGTGCCAGCAGCTTCACCAGTAACACTGAAGCTTTCTTT.

This clone has a handful of counts. The chain joins TRBV28 to TRBJ1-2; TRBD1 aligns across 9 bases. The CDR3 extends over 15 amino acids. CDR1 and CDR2 from the germline V gene are MDHEN and SYDVKM. V shed 5 bases and J 7 bases; nucleotides not matched to a gene: 11. The CDR3: CASSLPTGGISGYTF. The CDR3 nucleotides read TGTGCCAGCAGTCTACCGACAGGGGGAATTAGTGGCTACACCTTC.

The rearrangement uses TRBV28 and TRBJ2-2, with a possible D match to TRBD1 (5 bases). V was trimmed by 0 bases and J by 6 bases, leaving 8 bases between them. Germline V gene lookup returns CDR1 MDHEN and CDR2 SYDVKM. This CDR3 contains 14 residues. Here the CDR3 reads CASSLWLGAGELFF. CDR3 DNA: TGTGCCAGCAGTTTATGGTTAGGGGCCGGGGAGCTGTTTTTT.

The chain combines TRBV5-1 with TRBJ1-6, with TRBD1 matching over 7 bases. The germline V gene has CDR1 SGHRS and CDR2 YFSETQ. Trimming removed 3 bases from V and 5 bases from J; junction bases left unmatched: 5. This CDR3 comprises 15 residues. The CDR3 DNA follows: TGCGCCAGCAGCTCGGTCACAGGGGATAATTCACCCCTCCACTTT. Translating it yields CASSSVTGDNSPLHF.

The chain combines TRBV12-3 or TRBV12-4 with TRBJ1-3; D is unclear. V gave up 7 bases and J gave up 2 bases, with 6 bases separating them. CDR3 length: 12 residues. This CDR3 reads CASNTAGNTIYF. Here the CDR3 DNA reads TGTGCCAGCAATACAGCTGGAAACACCATATATTTT.

The DNA for the CDR3 is TGTGCCAGCATTGGCTTCGGGGATGAGCAGTTCTTC. Its protein is CASIGFGDEQFF. The genes are TRBV28 and TRBJ2-1; possible D gene TRBD2, 5 bases. The CDR3 spans 12 residues. Per germline, CDR1 MDHEN and CDR2 SYDVKM. The V end lost 7 bases, the J end lost 8 bases, and 12 bases lay between the germline ends.

The chain links TRBV29-1 to TRBJ2-7, with a weak D call TRBD1 (5 bases). The germline CDR1 and CDR2 sequences are SQVTM and ANQGSEA. This CDR3 has 12 residues. Deletions cut 0 bases from V and 13 bases from J, with 16 bases between. CDR3 nucleotides: TGCAGCGTTGAAGATTTAGGCAGGGTTTCATACTTC. Translation gives CSVEDLGRVSYF.

This clone showed up just a few times. The chain carries TRBV14 and TRBJ2-7; TRBD2 aligns across 7 bases. Germline CDR1 and CDR2: SGHDN and FVKESK. Trimming at V came to 1 base and at J to 2 bases, leaving 5 bases not matched to a gene. CDR3 length: 15 amino acids. This CDR3 is CASSQVGGRAYEQYF. DNA of the CDR3: TGTGCCAGCAGCCAAGTGGGAGGGAGGGCCTACGAGCAGTACTTC.

The rearrangement joins TRBV2 to TRBJ2-5, with a weak D call TRBD2 (5 bases). Germline CDR1 is SNHLY and CDR2 is FYNNEI. The CDR3 sequence is 14 residues long. V was clipped by 6 bases and J by 2 bases, with 13 bases between them. The CDR3, as DNA: TGTGCCAGCAGGAGGGCAGCAACTCAAGAGACCCAGTACTTC. It translates to CASRRAATQETQYF.

This chain uses TRBV6-5 with TRBJ1-2, with 7 bases matching TRBD1. CDR1 MNHEY and CDR2 SVGAGI come from the germline V gene. V was pared by 7 bases and J by 7 bases, with 12 bases of the junction left unmatched. The CDR3 has 14 amino acids. Here the CDR3 DNA reads TGTGCCAGCAACCGGGACAGCGTATCCGGTGGCTACACCTTC. It is translated as CASNRDSVSGGYTF.

The genes are TRBV5-4 and TRBJ2-5; TRBD1 agrees at 9 bases. Germline V lookup: CDR1 SGHNT, CDR2 YYREEE (reference sequence). This CDR3 has 15 amino acids. The V gene end was trimmed by 4 bases and the J gene end by 5 bases; junction bases not matched to a gene: 9. CDR3 in DNA: TGTGCCAGCAGCCAGACAGGGGGGCGAGGGGAGACCCAGTACTTC. Translating it yields CASSQTGGRGETQYF. The full variable domain, in which reference TRBV5-4 and TRBJ2-5 provide the parts outside the CDR3, is ETGVTQSPTHLIKTRGQQVTLRCSSQSGHNTVSWYQQALGQGPQFIFQYYREEENGRGNFPPRFSGLQFPNYSSELNVNALELDDSALYLCASSQTGGRGETQYFGPGTRLLVL.